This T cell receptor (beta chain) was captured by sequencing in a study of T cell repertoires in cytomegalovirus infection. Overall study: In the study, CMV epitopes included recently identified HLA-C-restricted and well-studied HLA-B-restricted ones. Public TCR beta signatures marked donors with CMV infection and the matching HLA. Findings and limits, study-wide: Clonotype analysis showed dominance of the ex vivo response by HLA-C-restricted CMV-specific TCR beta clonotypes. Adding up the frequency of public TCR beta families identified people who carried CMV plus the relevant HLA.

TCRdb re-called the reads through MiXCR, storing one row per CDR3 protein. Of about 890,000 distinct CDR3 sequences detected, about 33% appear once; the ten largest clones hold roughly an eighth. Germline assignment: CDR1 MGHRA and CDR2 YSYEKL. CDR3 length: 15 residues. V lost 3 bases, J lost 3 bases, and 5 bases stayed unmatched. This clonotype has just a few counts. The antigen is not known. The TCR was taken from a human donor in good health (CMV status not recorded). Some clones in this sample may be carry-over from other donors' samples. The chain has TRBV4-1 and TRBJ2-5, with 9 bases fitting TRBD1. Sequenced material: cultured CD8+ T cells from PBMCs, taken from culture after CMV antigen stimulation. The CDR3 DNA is TGCGCCAGCAGCCAGCCCGGGACAGGGAAAGAGACCCAGTACTTC. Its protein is CASSQPGTGKETQYF.